This is a list of T cell receptor beta chains from one sample in a study of T cells after yellow fever vaccination. TCRdb re-called the 5' RACE reads through MiXCR, storing one row per CDR3 protein. This sample has roughly 140,000 distinct CDR3 sequences; 7.7% occur once, and the top ten carry 0.73%. This material consisted of CD4+ T cells sorted from PBMCs, taken 5 days after the yellow fever booster vaccination. The receptor source for this set is a man aged 30-40 years who received the YFV17D yellow fever vaccine. CDR3s include the opening cysteine and the closing phenylalanine or tryptophan. Fields, in order: D gene, V gene, J gene, clone size, CDR3 protein, CDR3 DNA. D genes are given only for firm matches. Some rows mark clone size as missing; the rest say once, few, many or name a class of expanded clone.

d_gene: .; v_gene: TRBV20-1; j_gene: TRBJ2-1; abundance: many; CDR3aa: CSVPLIGYNEQFF; CDR3nt: TGCAGTGTTCCTCTCATCGGGTACAATGAGCAGTTCTTC
d_gene: .; v_gene: TRBV5-1; j_gene: TRBJ2-1; abundance: many; CDR3aa: CASSLASPRAEQFF; CDR3nt: TGCGCCAGCAGCTTGGCCTCCCCCAGGGCCGAGCAGTTCTTC
d_gene: .; v_gene: TRBV6-2/TRBV6-3; j_gene: TRBJ1-1; abundance: many; CDR3aa: CASYGILRGEAFF; CDR3nt: TGTGCCAGCTACGGGATCTTAAGGGGTGAAGCTTTCTTT
d_gene: .; v_gene: TRBV3-1; j_gene: TRBJ2-6; abundance: many; CDR3aa: CASSQELGGPSTF; CDR3nt: TGTGCCAGCAGCCAAGAGCTGGGGGGCCCCTCCACTTTC
d_gene: .; v_gene: TRBV21-1; j_gene: TRBJ2-1; abundance: many; CDR3aa: CASSKGEQGVPDNEQFF; CDR3nt: TGTGCCAGCAGCAAAGGTGAACAGGGGGTTCCGGACAATGAGCAGTTCTTC
d_gene: .; v_gene: TRBV6-2/TRBV6-3; j_gene: TRBJ2-1; abundance: many; CDR3aa: CASTPYPGKGDEQFF; CDR3nt: TGTGCCAGCACACCGTACCCGGGAAAGGGCGATGAGCAGTTCTTC
d_gene: TRBD2; v_gene: TRBV9; j_gene: TRBJ2-7; abundance: many; CDR3aa: CASSVTSGRYEQYF; CDR3nt: TGTGCCAGCAGCGTGACTAGCGGGAGATACGAGCAGTACTTC
d_gene: .; v_gene: TRBV7-2; j_gene: TRBJ1-5; abundance: many; CDR3aa: CASSPGFGQPQHF; CDR3nt: TGTGCCAGCAGCCCGGGTTTCGGGCAGCCCCAGCATTTT
d_gene: .; v_gene: TRBV12-3/TRBV12-4; j_gene: TRBJ1-2; abundance: many; CDR3aa: CASSLGPDYGYTF; CDR3nt: TGTGCCAGCAGTTTGGGGCCTGACTATGGCTACACCTTC
d_gene: .; v_gene: TRBV21-1; j_gene: TRBJ1-3; abundance: many; CDR3aa: CASSKGSGTPLENTIYF; CDR3nt: TGTGCCAGCAGCAAAGGGTCCGGGACCCCGCTGGAAAACACCATATATTTT
d_gene: TRBD1; v_gene: TRBV12-3/TRBV12-4; j_gene: TRBJ1-2; abundance: many; CDR3aa: CASRLSGQTNYGYTF; CDR3nt: TGTGCCAGCAGGTTGTCGGGACAGACTAACTATGGCTACACCTTC
d_gene: .; v_gene: TRBV5-4; j_gene: TRBJ2-1; abundance: many; CDR3aa: CASSYDRDNEQFF; CDR3nt: TGTGCCAGCAGCTACGACCGGGACAATGAGCAGTTCTTC
d_gene: TRBD2; v_gene: TRBV5-7; j_gene: TRBJ2-2; abundance: .; CDR3aa: CASSPGVAGADTGELFF; CDR3nt: TGTGCCAGCAGCCCCGGGGTAGCGGGAGCGGACACCGGGGAGCTGTTTTTT
d_gene: .; v_gene: TRBV7-9; j_gene: TRBJ1-1; abundance: many; CDR3aa: CASSFEGRDTEAFF; CDR3nt: TGTGCCAGCAGCTTTGAGGGCCGGGACACTGAAGCTTTCTTT
d_gene: TRBD1; v_gene: TRBV10-3; j_gene: TRBJ1-1; abundance: many; CDR3aa: CAIRSGGVNTEAFF; CDR3nt: TGTGCCATCAGGTCAGGGGGAGTGAACACTGAAGCTTTCTTT
d_gene: .; v_gene: TRBV7-9; j_gene: TRBJ2-7; abundance: many; CDR3aa: CASSEGGSSYEQYF; CDR3nt: TGTGCCAGCAGCGAAGGGGGGAGCTCCTACGAGCAGTACTTC
d_gene: .; v_gene: TRBV12-3/TRBV12-4; j_gene: TRBJ1-2; abundance: few; CDR3aa: CASSQTLFYGYTF; CDR3nt: TGTGCCAGCAGTCAGACACTTTTCTATGGCTACACCTTC
d_gene: .; v_gene: TRBV20-1; j_gene: TRBJ1-5; abundance: few; CDR3aa: CSAAPGHLSNQPQHF; CDR3nt: TGCAGTGCTGCCCCGGGACACCTTAGCAATCAGCCCCAGCATTTT
d_gene: TRBD1; v_gene: TRBV4-2; j_gene: TRBJ1-3; abundance: many; CDR3aa: CASSHGGTGVTGNTIYF; CDR3nt: TGTGCCAGCAGCCATGGAGGGACAGGGGTAACTGGAAACACCATATATTTT
d_gene: .; v_gene: TRBV3-1; j_gene: TRBJ2-5; abundance: many; CDR3aa: CASSQPTVQTQYF; CDR3nt: TGTGCCAGCAGCCAACCAACCGTCCAGACCCAGTACTTC
d_gene: .; v_gene: TRBV10-1; j_gene: TRBJ2-3; abundance: many; CDR3aa: CASSGQSTDTQYF; CDR3nt: TGCGCCAGCTCCGGACAGAGCACAGATACGCAGTATTTT
d_gene: TRBD2; v_gene: TRBV18; j_gene: TRBJ2-7; abundance: many; CDR3aa: CASSSPTSGRDYEQYF; CDR3nt: TGTGCCAGCTCATCACCAACTAGCGGGAGGGACTACGAGCAGTACTTC
d_gene: .; v_gene: TRBV29-1; j_gene: TRBJ2-5; abundance: many; CDR3aa: CSVDKGPGGETQYF; CDR3nt: TGCAGCGTTGATAAAGGACCGGGCGGAGAGACCCAGTACTTC
d_gene: TRBD2; v_gene: TRBV5-1; j_gene: TRBJ2-5; abundance: .; CDR3aa: CASSLLAEETQYF; CDR3nt: TGCGCCAGCAGCCTTCTAGCGGAAGAGACCCAGTACTTC
d_gene: TRBD1; v_gene: TRBV20-1; j_gene: TRBJ2-1; abundance: .; CDR3aa: CSARDGTGQFF; CDR3nt: TGCAGTGCTAGAGATGGGACAGGGCAGTTCTTC
d_gene: .; v_gene: TRBV6-6; j_gene: TRBJ2-3; abundance: many; CDR3aa: CASSSRVPDTQYF; CDR3nt: TGTGCCAGCAGTTCGAGGGTCCCTGATACGCAGTATTTT
d_gene: .; v_gene: TRBV19; j_gene: TRBJ1-2; abundance: many; CDR3aa: CASSTGQQWKSNYGYTF; CDR3nt: TGTGCCAGTAGTACTGGACAGCAGTGGAAATCTAACTATGGCTACACCTTC
d_gene: .; v_gene: TRBV5-1; j_gene: TRBJ2-7; abundance: many; CDR3aa: CASSLVGRGVYEQYF; CDR3nt: TGCGCCAGCAGCTTGGTGGGCAGGGGTGTTTACGAGCAGTACTTC
d_gene: .; v_gene: TRBV9; j_gene: TRBJ2-5; abundance: many; CDR3aa: CASSAGEGTQYF; CDR3nt: TGTGCCAGCAGCGCTGGAGAGGGGACCCAGTACTTC
d_gene: TRBD2; v_gene: TRBV5-6; j_gene: TRBJ2-1; abundance: .; CDR3aa: CASSGSGSGDEQFF; CDR3nt: TGTGCCAGCAGCGGTAGCGGGAGTGGAGATGAGCAGTTCTTC
d_gene: TRBD1; v_gene: TRBV7-2; j_gene: TRBJ2-3; abundance: many; CDR3aa: CASSLTGTGIDTQYF; CDR3nt: TGTGCCAGCAGCTTGACCGGGACAGGGATAGATACGCAGTATTTT
d_gene: TRBD1; v_gene: TRBV7-2; j_gene: TRBJ2-6; abundance: many; CDR3aa: CASSYDRAGANVLTF; CDR3nt: TGTGCCAGCAGCTACGACAGGGCTGGGGCCAACGTCCTGACTTTC
d_gene: TRBD2; v_gene: TRBV3-1; j_gene: TRBJ2-2; abundance: many; CDR3aa: CASSKTSGVITGELFF; CDR3nt: TGTGCCAGCAGCAAGACTAGCGGCGTTATCACCGGGGAGCTGTTTTTT
d_gene: .; v_gene: TRBV12-3/TRBV12-4; j_gene: TRBJ2-1; abundance: many; CDR3aa: CASMWNSAYNEQFF; CDR3nt: TGTGCCAGCATGTGGAACTCGGCGTACAATGAGCAGTTCTTC
d_gene: .; v_gene: TRBV5-5; j_gene: TRBJ1-1; abundance: many; CDR3aa: CASSPSGGHTEAFF; CDR3nt: TGTGCCAGCAGCCCCTCGGGGGGGCACACTGAAGCTTTCTTT
d_gene: TRBD1; v_gene: TRBV6-2/TRBV6-3; j_gene: TRBJ2-7; abundance: many; CDR3aa: CASILDRVSYEQYF; CDR3nt: TGTGCCAGCATTCTCGACAGGGTCTCCTACGAGCAGTACTTC
d_gene: .; v_gene: TRBV18; j_gene: TRBJ2-1; abundance: many; CDR3aa: CASSPTQDNEQFF; CDR3nt: TGTGCCAGCTCCCCAACCCAGGACAATGAGCAGTTCTTC
d_gene: TRBD1; v_gene: TRBV29-1; j_gene: TRBJ1-4; abundance: many; CDR3aa: CSVAGQAEKLFF; CDR3nt: TGCAGCGTTGCCGGACAGGCCGAAAAACTGTTTTTT
d_gene: .; v_gene: TRBV20-1; j_gene: TRBJ1-5; abundance: few; CDR3aa: CCARDRRGVFGNQPQHF; CDR3nt: TGCTGTGCTAGAGACCGCAGAGGGGTTTTTGGCAATCAGCCCCAGCATTTT
d_gene: .; v_gene: TRBV12-3/TRBV12-4; j_gene: TRBJ1-2; abundance: few; CDR3aa: CASSGLEENGYTF; CDR3nt: TGTGCCAGCAGTGGATTAGAGGAGAATGGCTACACCTTC
d_gene: TRBD1; v_gene: TRBV5-1; j_gene: TRBJ2-1; abundance: many; CDR3aa: CASSFGDRAYNEQFF; CDR3nt: TGCGCCAGCAGCTTCGGGGACAGGGCCTACAATGAGCAGTTCTTC
d_gene: .; v_gene: TRBV7-8; j_gene: TRBJ2-1; abundance: many; CDR3aa: CASSPDSSYNEQFF; CDR3nt: TGTGCCAGCAGCCCGGACAGCTCCTACAATGAGCAGTTCTTC
d_gene: .; v_gene: TRBV5-4; j_gene: TRBJ2-2; abundance: many; CDR3aa: CASSLVGTNTGELFF; CDR3nt: TGTGCCAGCAGCTTGGTAGGAACGAACACCGGGGAGCTGTTTTTT
d_gene: .; v_gene: TRBV24-1; j_gene: TRBJ2-5; abundance: many; CDR3aa: CATTVGGPQETQYF; CDR3nt: TGTGCCACCACCGTCGGGGGGCCGCAAGAGACCCAGTACTTC
d_gene: .; v_gene: TRBV15; j_gene: TRBJ2-7; abundance: many; CDR3aa: CATSRVGSYEQYF; CDR3nt: TGTGCCACCAGCAGAGTGGGAAGCTACGAGCAGTACTTC
d_gene: .; v_gene: TRBV20-1; j_gene: TRBJ1-2; abundance: many; CDR3aa: CSARRADPSGYTF; CDR3nt: TGCAGTGCTAGGAGGGCGGATCCCAGTGGCTACACCTTC
d_gene: .; v_gene: TRBV5-5; j_gene: TRBJ2-5; abundance: many; CDR3aa: CASSFTPLAIGIQETQYF; CDR3nt: TGTGCCAGCAGCTTCACCCCGCTAGCGATAGGAATCCAAGAGACCCAGTACTTC
d_gene: .; v_gene: TRBV18; j_gene: TRBJ2-7; abundance: many; CDR3aa: CASSQGTVSYEQYF; CDR3nt: TGTGCCAGCTCACAAGGGACGGTTTCCTACGAGCAGTACTTC
d_gene: .; v_gene: TRBV12-3/TRBV12-4; j_gene: TRBJ2-2; abundance: many; CDR3aa: CASSTHTGELFF; CDR3nt: TGTGCCAGCAGTACCCACACCGGGGAGCTGTTTTTT
d_gene: TRBD2; v_gene: TRBV6-5; j_gene: TRBJ2-3; abundance: many; CDR3aa: CASSSPRAGGVDTQYF; CDR3nt: TGTGCCAGCAGTTCCCCGCGAGCGGGAGGAGTGGATACGCAGTATTTT
d_gene: TRBD1; v_gene: TRBV27; j_gene: TRBJ2-7; abundance: .; CDR3aa: CASSLVQGVYEQYF; CDR3nt: TGTGCCAGCAGTTTAGTACAGGGGGTATACGAGCAGTACTTC
d_gene: .; v_gene: TRBV28; j_gene: TRBJ2-7; abundance: many; CDR3aa: CASSLGIRSYEQYF; CDR3nt: TGTGCCAGCAGTTTAGGAATCCGGTCCTACGAGCAGTACTTC
d_gene: .; v_gene: TRBV7-2; j_gene: TRBJ2-1; abundance: many; CDR3aa: CASSLVGPGSSVDEQFF; CDR3nt: TGTGCCAGCAGCTTAGTTGGTCCCGGGAGTTCCGTGGATGAGCAGTTCTTC
d_gene: TRBD2; v_gene: TRBV11-1; j_gene: TRBJ2-1; abundance: many; CDR3aa: CASSLGTSGKGSYNEQFF; CDR3nt: TGTGCCAGCAGCTTAGGGACTAGCGGGAAAGGCTCCTACAATGAGCAGTTCTTC
d_gene: TRBD2; v_gene: TRBV20-1; j_gene: TRBJ2-4; abundance: many; CDR3aa: CSAPPHREGRENIQYF; CDR3nt: TGCAGTGCTCCGCCTCACCGGGAGGGCCGGGAAAACATTCAGTACTTC